One T cell receptor (beta chain) is described in this entry. Its antigen is currently unknown. Repertoires were generated with immunoSEQ multiplex PCR, while TCRdb's copy carries only in-frame clones and drops some. The top ten clones hold nearly 3% of a sample with over 110,000 clones, roughly nine tenths of them seen once. The ends were cut back, 3 bases at V and 6 bases at J, with 14 bases in the middle. Germline V gives CDR1 MDHEN, CDR2 SYDVKM. The CDR3 runs 14 residues. The data originate from a study of cytomegalovirus exposure and HLA in healthy donors. Whole-study results and caveats: Confirmation was obtained in vitro that a few CMV-associated chains are specific for CMV antigens. A classifier reportedly called cytomegalovirus status with high sensitivity and specificity.

This TCR was sampled from a man between 18 and 29 years old in good health and CMV-seronegative. This chain connects TRBV28 to TRBJ1-1; TRBD1 is a possible D gene (6 bases). Sequenced input: PBMCs. The CDR3 is CASSLPTGRAEAFF. DNA for the CDR3: TGTGCCAGCAGTTTGCCCACAGGGAGGGCTGAAGCTTTCTTT.